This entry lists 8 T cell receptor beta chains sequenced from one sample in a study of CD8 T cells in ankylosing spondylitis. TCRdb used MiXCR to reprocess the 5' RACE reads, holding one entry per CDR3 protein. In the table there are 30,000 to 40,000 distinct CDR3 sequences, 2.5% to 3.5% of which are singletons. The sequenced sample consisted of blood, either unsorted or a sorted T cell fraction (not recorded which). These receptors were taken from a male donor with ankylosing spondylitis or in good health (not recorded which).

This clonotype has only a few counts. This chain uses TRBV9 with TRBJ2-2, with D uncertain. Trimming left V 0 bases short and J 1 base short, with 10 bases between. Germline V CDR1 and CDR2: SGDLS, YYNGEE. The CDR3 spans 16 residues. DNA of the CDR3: TGTGCCAGCAGCGTAGGGTCAGGTCAGAACACCGGGGAGCTGTTTTTT. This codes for CASSVGSGQNTGELFF. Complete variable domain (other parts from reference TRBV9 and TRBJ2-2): DSGVTQTPKHLITATGQRVTLRCSPRSGDLSVYWYQQSLDQGLQFLIQYYNGEERAKGNILERFSAQQFPDLHSELNLSSLELGDSALYFCASSVGSGQNTGELFFGEGSRLTVL.

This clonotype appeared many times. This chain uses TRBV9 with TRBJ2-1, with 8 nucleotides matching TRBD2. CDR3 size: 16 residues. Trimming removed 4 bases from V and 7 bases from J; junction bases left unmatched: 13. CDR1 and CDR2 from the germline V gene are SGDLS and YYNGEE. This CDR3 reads CASSPSSDGGVNEQFF. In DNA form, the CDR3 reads TGTGCCAGCAGCCCCAGCTCGGACGGGGGGGTTAATGAGCAGTTCTTC.

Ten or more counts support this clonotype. The CDR3 DNA reads TGTGCCAGCAGCGTAGCTGGGACAGGCGGGGAAGAGACCCAGTACTTC. Protein sequence: CASSVAGTGGEETQYF. This chain connects TRBV9 to TRBJ2-5; 8 positions match TRBD1. CDR1 SGDLS and CDR2 YYNGEE come from the germline V gene. Trimming cost V 0 bases and J 3 bases; bases outside gene matches: 7. This CDR3 spans 16 amino acids.

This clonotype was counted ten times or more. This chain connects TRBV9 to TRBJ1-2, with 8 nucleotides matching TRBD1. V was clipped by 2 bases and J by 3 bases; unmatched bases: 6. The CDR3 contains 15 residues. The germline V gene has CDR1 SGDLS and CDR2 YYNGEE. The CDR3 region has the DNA TGTGCCAGCAGCGTGGGGGACAGGCTGGACTATGGCTACACCTTC. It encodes CASSVGDRLDYGYTF. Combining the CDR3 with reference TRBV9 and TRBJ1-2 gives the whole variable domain DSGVTQTPKHLITATGQRVTLRCSPRSGDLSVYWYQQSLDQGLQFLIQYYNGEERAKGNILERFSAQQFPDLHSELNLSSLELGDSALYFCASSVGDRLDYGYTFGSGTRLTVV.

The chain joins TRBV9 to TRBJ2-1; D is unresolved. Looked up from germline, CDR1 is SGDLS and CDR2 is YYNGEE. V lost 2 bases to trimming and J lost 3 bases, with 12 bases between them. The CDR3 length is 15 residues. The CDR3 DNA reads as TGTGCCAGCAGCGTCGCGACTCGAATCTACAATGAGCAGTTCTTC. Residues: CASSVATRIYNEQFF. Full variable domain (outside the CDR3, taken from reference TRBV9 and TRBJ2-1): DSGVTQTPKHLITATGQRVTLRCSPRSGDLSVYWYQQSLDQGLQFLIQYYNGEERAKGNILERFSAQQFPDLHSELNLSSLELGDSALYFCASSVATRIYNEQFFGPGTRLTVL.

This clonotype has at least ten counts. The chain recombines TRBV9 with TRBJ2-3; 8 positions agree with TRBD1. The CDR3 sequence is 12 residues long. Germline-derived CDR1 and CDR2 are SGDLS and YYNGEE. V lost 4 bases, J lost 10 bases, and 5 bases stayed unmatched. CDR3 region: CASSLRGPPQYF. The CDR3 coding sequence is TGTGCCAGCAGCCTCAGGGGGCCCCCGCAGTATTTT.

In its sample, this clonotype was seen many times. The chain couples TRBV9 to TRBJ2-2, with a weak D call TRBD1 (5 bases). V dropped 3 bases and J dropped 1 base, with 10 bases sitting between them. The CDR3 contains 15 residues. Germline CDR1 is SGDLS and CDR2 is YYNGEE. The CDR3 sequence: CASSGSDRNTGELFF. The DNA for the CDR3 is TGTGCCAGCAGCGGCTCAGACAGGAACACCGGGGAGCTGTTTTTT. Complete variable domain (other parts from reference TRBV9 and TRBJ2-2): DSGVTQTPKHLITATGQRVTLRCSPRSGDLSVYWYQQSLDQGLQFLIQYYNGEERAKGNILERFSAQQFPDLHSELNLSSLELGDSALYFCASSGSDRNTGELFFGEGSRLTVL.

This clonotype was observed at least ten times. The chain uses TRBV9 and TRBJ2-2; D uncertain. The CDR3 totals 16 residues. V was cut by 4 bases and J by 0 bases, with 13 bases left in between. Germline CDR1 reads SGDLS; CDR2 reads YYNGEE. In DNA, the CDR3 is TGTGCCAGCAGCCCCCACACGCTTACGAACACCGGGGAGCTGTTTTTT. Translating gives CASSPHTLTNTGELFF.